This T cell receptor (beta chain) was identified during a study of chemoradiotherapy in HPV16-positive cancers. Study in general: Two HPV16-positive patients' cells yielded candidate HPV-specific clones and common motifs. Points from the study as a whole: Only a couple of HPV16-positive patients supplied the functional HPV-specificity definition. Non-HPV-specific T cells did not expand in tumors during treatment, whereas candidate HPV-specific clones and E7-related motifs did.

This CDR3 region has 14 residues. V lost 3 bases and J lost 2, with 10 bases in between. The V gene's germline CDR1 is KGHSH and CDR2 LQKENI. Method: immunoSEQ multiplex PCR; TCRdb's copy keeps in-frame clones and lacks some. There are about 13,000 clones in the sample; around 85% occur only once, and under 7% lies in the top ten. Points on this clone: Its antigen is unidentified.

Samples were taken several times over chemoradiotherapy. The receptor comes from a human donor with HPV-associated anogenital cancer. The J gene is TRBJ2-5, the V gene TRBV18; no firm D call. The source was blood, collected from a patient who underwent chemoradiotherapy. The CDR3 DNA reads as TGTGCCAGCTCACCGGGTGCCAGACAAGAGACCCAGTACTTC. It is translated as CASSPGARQETQYF. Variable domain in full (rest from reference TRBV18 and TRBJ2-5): NAGVMQNPRHLVRRRGQEARLRCSPMKGHSHVYWYRQLPEEGLKFMVYLQKENIIDESGMPKERFSAEFPKEGPSILRIQQVVRGDSAAYFCASSPGARQETQYFGPGTRLLVL.